The T cell receptor beta chain under discussion was sequenced for a study of identical twins. Notes on the study in general: Analyses of zero insertions could be partly confounded by invariant MAIT and iNKT cells. Twin pairs had excess sharing that was weaker in beta out-of-frame sequences. While abundant cord blood beta clonotypes carried fewer insertions, memory repertoires showed no such pattern.

The authors used template switching to add a universal primer site and gave cDNA unique molecular identifiers. TCRdb passed the 5' RACE reads through MiXCR, listing each CDR3 protein once. The sample lists about 530,000 distinct CDR3 sequences; approximately 20% were seen once. V dropped 3 bases and J dropped 1; count of bases not matched to a gene: 6. The CDR3 runs 18 residues. The germline V gene encodes CDR1 SGHRS and CDR2 YFSETQ. This clonotype was found a few times. Its antigen is undetermined. These same data were also listed under a study on yellow fever vaccine responses in identical twins.

This TCR derives from a woman aged 18-29 years in good health. Sequencing used CD4+ T cells sorted from blood. The chain has TRBV5-1 and TRBJ2-3, with 15 bases aligning to TRBD2. CDR3 in amino acids: CASSYGLAGGPGTDTQYF. As DNA, the CDR3 is TGCGCCAGCAGCTACGGACTAGCGGGAGGGCCTGGCACAGATACGCAGTATTTT.